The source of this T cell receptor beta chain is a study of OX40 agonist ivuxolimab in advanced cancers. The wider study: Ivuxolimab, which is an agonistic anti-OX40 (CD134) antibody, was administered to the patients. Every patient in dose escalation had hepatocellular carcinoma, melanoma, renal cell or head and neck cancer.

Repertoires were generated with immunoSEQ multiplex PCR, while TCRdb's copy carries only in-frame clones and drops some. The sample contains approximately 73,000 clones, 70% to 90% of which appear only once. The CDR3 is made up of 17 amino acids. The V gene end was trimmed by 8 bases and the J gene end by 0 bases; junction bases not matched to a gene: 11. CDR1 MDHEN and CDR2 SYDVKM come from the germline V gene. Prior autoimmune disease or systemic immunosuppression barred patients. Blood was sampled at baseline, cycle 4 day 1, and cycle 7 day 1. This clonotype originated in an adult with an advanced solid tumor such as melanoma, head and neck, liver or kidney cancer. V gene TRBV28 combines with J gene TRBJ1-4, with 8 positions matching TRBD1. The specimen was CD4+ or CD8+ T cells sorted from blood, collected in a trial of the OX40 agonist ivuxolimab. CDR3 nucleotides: TGTGCCAGCCGCCCAGCATTACAGGGGGCAACTAATGAAAAACTGTTTTTT. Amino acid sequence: CASRPALQGATNEKLFF. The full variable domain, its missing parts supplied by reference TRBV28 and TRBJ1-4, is DVKVTQSSRYLVKRTGEKVFLECVQDMDHENMFWYRQDPGLGLRLIYFSYDVKMKEKGDIPEGYSVSREKKERFSLILESASTNQTSMYLCASRPALQGATNEKLFFGSGTQLSVL.